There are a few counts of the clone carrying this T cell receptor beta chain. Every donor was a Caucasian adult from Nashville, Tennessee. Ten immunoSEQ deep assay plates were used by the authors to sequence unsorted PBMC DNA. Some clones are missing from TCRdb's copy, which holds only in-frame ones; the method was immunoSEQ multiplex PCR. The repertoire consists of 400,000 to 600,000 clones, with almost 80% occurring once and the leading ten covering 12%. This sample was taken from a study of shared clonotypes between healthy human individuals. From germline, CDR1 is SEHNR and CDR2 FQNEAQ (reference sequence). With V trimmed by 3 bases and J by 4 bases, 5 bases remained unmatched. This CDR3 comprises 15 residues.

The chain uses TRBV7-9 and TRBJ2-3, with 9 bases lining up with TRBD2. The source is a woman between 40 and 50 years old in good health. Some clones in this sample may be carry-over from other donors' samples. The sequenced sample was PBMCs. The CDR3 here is CASSFSGSIADTQYF. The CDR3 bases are TGTGCCAGCAGCTTTAGCGGGAGTATCGCAGATACGCAGTATTTT.